The source of this T cell receptor (beta chain) is a study of regulatory T cells in long-lasting Graves disease. Points from the study as a whole: TRBV28, TRBJ1-2 and TRBJ2-5 were favored in persistent disease.

The time point was: persistent/refractory GD, antithyroid drugs over 5 years with positive TRAb. There was RNA extracted from PBMCs, and the TCR library was made from it. This clonotype was detected many times. Its antigen is as yet unknown. Arm-PCR with iRepertoire HTBI primers amplified the CDR3 regions for these TCR beta libraries. From the multiplex PCR reads, TCRdb called clonotypes with MiXCR, one entry per CDR3 protein. The sample has around 460,000 distinct CDR3 sequences, 20% to 25% seen once. CDR3 length: 14 amino acids. CDR1 and CDR2 (germline): MNHEY, SMNVEV (reference sequence). V was cut by 2 bases and J by 3 bases, with 11 bases left in between.

The receptor comes from a female donor with Graves disease. The sequencing here drew on peripheral blood mononuclear cells (PBMCs), taken when the disease was refractory, from a patient treated with antithyroid drugs. The rearrangement joins TRBV27 to TRBJ2-7, with a weak D call TRBD2 (6 bases). The CDR3 sequence: CASSLTGVGYEQYF. As DNA, the CDR3 is TGTGCCAGCAGTTTAACGGGGGTTGGCTACGAGCAGTACTTC.